This T cell receptor beta chain was sequenced during a study of blood T cell repertoires in COVID-19. How the authors handled the data: Estimated nucleated cell counts came from reference gene primer amplification. The assay was immunoSEQ multiplex PCR, and TCRdb's table has in-frame clones only and misses some. V and J calls and clone size are given by that table; D and trimming were obtained from the DNA. The sample consists of some 170,000 clones, more than 85% of them appearing once. V lost 4 bases and J lost 12, with 18 bases in between. This CDR3 region has 13 residues. Germline V lookup: CDR1 SGHTA, CDR2 FQGTGA. Recruitment covered about two dozen US areas and drew participants whose ages spanned roughly 18 to 95 years.

Sequencing was done on a sample of PBMCs or T cells enriched from blood (not recorded which). This receptor was taken from a human donor with acute COVID-19. The donor label of this sample is uncertain. This rearrangement joins TRBV7-3 to TRBJ1-1; perhaps TRBD1 as D (5 bases). The CDR3 reads CASSSHPGTTSFF. CDR3 bases: TGTGCCAGCAGCTCCCACCCCGGGACTACATCTTTCTTT.